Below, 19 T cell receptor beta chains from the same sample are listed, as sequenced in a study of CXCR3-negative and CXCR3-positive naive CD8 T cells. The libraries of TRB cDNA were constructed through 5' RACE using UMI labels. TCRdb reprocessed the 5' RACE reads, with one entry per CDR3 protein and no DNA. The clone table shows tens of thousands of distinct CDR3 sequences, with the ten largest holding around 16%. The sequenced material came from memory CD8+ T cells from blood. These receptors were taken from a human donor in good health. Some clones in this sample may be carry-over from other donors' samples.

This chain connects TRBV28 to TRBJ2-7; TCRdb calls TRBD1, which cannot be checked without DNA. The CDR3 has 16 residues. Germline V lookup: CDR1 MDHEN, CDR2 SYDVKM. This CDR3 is CASSSPGTGRLYEQYF.

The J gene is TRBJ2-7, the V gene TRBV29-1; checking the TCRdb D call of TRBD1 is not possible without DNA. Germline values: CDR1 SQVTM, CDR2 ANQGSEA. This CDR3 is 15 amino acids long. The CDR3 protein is CSVEGGRDTPYEQYF.

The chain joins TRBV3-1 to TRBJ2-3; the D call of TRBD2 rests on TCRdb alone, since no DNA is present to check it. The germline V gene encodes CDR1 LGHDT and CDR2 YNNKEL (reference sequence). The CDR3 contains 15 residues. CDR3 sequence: CASSQVAGDPDTQYF.

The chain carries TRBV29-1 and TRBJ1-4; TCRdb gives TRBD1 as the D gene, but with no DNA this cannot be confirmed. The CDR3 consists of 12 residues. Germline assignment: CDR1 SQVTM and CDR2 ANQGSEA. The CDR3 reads CSVEGGAEGLFF.

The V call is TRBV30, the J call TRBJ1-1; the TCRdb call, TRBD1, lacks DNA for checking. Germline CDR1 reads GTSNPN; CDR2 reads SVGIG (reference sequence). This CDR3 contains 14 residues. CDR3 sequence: CAWSTGTSNTEAFF.

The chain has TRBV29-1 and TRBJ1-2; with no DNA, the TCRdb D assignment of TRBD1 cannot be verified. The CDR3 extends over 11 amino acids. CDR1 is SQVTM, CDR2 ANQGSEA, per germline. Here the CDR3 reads CSARQDYGYTF.

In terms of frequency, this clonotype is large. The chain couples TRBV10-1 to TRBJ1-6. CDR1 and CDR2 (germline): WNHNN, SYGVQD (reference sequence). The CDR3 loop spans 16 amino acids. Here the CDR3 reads CASSESTDGLNSPLHF.

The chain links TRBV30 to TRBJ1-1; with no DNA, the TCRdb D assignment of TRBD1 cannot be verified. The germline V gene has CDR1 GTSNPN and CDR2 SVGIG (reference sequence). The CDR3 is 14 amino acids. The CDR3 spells CAWRQGFGNTEAFF.

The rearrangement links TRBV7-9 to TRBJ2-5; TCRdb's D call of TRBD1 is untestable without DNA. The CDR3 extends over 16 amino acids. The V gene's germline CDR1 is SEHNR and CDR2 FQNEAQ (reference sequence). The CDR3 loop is CASSLPTGALEETQYF.

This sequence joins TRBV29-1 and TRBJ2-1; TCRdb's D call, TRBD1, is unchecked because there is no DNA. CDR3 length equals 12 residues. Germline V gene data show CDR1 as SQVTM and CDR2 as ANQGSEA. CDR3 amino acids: CSVLDSYNEQFF.

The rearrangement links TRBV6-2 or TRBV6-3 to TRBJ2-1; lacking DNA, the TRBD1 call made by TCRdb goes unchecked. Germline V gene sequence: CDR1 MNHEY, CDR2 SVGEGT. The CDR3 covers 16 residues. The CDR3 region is CASSIAGGYLNNEQFF.

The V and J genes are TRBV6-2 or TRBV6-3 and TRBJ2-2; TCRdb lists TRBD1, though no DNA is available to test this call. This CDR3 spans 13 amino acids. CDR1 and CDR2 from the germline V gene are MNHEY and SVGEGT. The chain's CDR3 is CASSRGDTGELFF.

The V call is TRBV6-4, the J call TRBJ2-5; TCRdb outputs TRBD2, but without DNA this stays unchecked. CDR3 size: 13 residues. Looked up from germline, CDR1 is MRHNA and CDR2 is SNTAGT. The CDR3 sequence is CASSAGTEETQYF.

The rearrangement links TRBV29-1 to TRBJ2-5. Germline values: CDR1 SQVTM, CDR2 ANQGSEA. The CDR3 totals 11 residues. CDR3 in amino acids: CSVNTRSAQYF.

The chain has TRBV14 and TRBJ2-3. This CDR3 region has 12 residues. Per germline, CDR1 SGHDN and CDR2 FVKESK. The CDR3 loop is CASSQVVNTQYF.

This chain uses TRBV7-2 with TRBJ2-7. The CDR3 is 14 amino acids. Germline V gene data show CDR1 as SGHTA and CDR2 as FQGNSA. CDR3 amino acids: CASSGYRDSYEQYF.

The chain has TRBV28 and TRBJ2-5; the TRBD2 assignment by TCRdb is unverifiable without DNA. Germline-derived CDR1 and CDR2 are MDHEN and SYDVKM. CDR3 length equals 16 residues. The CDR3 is CASSLRREGFQETQYF.

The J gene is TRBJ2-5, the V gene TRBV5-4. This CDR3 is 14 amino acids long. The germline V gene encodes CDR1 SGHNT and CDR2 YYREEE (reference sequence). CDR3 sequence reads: CASSLDGAQETQYF.

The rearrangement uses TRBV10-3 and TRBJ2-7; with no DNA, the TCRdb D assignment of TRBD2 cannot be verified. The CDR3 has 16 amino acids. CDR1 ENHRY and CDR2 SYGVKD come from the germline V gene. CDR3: CAISGFGTSGDYEQYF.